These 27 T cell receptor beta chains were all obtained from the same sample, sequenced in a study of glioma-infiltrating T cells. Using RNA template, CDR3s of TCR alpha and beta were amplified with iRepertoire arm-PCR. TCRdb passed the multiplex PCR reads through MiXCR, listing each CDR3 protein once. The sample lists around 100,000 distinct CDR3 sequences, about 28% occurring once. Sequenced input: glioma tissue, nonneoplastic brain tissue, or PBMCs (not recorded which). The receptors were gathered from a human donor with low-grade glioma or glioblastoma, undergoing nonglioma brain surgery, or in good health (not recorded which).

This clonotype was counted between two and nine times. The CDR3 nucleotides read TGCGCCAGCAGCCAAGATGAGGGACGGAATTCACCCCTCCACTTT. Protein: CASSQDEGRNSPLHF. V usage is TRBV4-3 and J usage is TRBJ1-6, with D tentatively TRBD1 (5 bases). The CDR3 extends over 15 amino acids. Trimming took 0 bases from V and 7 from J, leaving 10 bases between them. Germline V CDR1 and CDR2: LGHNA, YSLEER.

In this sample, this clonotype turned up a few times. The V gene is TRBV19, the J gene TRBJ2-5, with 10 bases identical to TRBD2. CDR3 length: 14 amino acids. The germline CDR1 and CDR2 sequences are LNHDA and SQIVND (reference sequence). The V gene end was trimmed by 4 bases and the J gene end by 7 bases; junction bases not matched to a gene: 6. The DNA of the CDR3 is TGTGCCAGTAGTACTAGCGGGGGCGGCGGGACCCAGTACTTC. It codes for CASSTSGGGGTQYF.

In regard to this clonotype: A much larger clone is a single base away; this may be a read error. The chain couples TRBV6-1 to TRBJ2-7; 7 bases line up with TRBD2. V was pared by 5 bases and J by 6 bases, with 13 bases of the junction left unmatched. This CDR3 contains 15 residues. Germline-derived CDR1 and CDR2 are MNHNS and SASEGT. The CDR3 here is CASSPAGLSLCEQYF. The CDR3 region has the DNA TGTGCCAGCAGTCCCGCGGGACTATCTCTCTGCGAGCAGTACTTC.

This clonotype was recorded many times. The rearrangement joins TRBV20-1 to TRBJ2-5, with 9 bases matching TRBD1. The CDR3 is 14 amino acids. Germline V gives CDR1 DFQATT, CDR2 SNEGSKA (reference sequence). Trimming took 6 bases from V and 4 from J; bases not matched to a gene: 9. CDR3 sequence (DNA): TGCAGTGCCCGGCCCGGGACAGGGATAGAGACCCAGTACTTC. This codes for CSARPGTGIETQYF.

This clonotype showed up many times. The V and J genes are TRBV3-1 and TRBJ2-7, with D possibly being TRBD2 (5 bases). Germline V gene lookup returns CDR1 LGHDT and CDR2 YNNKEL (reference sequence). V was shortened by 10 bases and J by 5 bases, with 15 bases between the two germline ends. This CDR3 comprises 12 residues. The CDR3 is CATRGGRNEQYF. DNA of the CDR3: TGTGCCACCCGGGGTGGTCGGAACGAGCAGTACTTC.

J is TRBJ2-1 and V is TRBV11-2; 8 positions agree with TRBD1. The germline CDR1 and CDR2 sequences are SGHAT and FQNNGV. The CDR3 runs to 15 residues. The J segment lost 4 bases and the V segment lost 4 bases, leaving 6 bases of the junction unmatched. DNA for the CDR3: TGTGCCAGCAGCTCCGGACAGGGACGGTACAATGAGCAGTTCTTC. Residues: CASSSGQGRYNEQFF.

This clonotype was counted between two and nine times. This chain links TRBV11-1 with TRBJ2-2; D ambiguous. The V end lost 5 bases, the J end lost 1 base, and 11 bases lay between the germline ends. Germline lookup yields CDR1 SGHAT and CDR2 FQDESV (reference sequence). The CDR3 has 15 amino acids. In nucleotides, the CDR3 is TGTGCCAGCAGCCACAGTGCCTTGAACACCGGGGAGCTGTTTTTT. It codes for CASSHSALNTGELFF.

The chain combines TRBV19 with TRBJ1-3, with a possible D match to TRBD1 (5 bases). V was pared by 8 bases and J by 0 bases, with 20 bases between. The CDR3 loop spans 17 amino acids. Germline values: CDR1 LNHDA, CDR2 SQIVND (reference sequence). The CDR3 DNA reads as TGTGCCAGTGGCACGGACACCTCCTCATTCTCTGGAAACACCATATATTTT. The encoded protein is CASGTDTSSFSGNTIYF.

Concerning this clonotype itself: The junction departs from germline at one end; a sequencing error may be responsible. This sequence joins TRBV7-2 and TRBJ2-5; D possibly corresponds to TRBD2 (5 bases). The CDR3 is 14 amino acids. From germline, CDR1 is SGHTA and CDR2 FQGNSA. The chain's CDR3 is CASSLVRGRETEYF. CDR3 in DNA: TGTGCCAGCAGCTTAGTTAGAGGGCGAGAGACCGAGTACTTC.

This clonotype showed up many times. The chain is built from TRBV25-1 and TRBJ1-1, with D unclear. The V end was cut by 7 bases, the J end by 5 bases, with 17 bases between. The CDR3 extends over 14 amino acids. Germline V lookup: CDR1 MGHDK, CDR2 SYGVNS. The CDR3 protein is CASTENTLGTEAFF. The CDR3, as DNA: TGTGCCAGCACCGAGAATACCCTCGGGACTGAAGCTTTCTTT.

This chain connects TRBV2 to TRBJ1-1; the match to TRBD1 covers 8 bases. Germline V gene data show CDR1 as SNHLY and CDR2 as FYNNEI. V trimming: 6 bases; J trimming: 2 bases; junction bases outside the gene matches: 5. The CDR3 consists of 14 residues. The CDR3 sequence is CASRRTGSNTEAFF. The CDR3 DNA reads TGTGCCAGCAGGAGGACAGGGTCCAACACTGAAGCTTTCTTT.

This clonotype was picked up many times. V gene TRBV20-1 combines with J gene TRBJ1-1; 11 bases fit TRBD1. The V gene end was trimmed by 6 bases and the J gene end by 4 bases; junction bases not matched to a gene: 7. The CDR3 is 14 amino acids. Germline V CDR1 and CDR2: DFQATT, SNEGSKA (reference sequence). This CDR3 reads CSAMSGTGGTEAFF. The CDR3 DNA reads TGCAGTGCAATGTCCGGGACAGGGGGCACTGAAGCTTTCTTT.

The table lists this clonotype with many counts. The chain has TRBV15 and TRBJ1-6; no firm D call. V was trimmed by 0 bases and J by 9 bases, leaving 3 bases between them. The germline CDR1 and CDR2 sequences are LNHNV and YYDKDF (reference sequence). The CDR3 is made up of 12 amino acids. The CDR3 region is CATSREFSPLHF. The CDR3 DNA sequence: TGTGCCACCAGCAGAGAATTTTCACCCCTCCACTTT.

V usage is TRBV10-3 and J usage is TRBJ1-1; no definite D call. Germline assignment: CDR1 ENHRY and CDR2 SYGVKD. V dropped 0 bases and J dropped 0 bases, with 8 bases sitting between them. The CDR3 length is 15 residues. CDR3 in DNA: TGTGCCATCAGTGAGTCGCAGGACTTGAACACTGAAGCTTTCTTT. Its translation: CAISESQDLNTEAFF.

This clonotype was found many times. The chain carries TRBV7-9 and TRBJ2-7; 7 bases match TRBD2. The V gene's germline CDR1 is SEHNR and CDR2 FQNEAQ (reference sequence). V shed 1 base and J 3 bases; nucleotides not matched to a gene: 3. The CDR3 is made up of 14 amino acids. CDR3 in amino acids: CASSLGGGFYEQYF. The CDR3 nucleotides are TGTGCCAGCAGCTTAGGCGGGGGATTCTACGAGCAGTACTTC.

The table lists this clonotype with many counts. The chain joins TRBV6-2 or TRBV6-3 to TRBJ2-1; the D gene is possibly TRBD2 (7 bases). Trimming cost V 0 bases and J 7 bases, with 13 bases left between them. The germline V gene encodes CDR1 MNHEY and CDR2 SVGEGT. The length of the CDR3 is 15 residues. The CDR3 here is CASSYSRRGGNEQFF. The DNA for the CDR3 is TGTGCCAGCAGTTACTCCAGGAGGGGGGGAAATGAGCAGTTCTTC.

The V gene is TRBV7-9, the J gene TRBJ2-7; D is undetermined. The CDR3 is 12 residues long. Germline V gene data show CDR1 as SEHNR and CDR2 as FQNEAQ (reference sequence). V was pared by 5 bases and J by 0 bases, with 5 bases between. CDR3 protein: CASSRSSYEQYF. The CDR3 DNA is TGTGCCAGCAGCCGGAGCTCCTACGAGCAGTACTTC. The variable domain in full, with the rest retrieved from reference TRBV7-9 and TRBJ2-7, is DTGVSQNPRHKITKRGQNVTFRCDPISEHNRLYWYRQTLGQGPEFLTYFQNEAQLEKSRLLSDRFSAERPKGSFSTLEIQRTEQGDSAMYLCASSRSSYEQYFGPGTRLTVT.

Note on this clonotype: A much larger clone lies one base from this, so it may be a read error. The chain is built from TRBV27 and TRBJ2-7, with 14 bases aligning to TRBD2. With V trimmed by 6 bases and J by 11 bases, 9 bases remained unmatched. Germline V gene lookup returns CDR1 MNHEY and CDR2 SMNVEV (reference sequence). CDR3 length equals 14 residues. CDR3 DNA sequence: TGTGCCAGCAGGTGGACTAGCGGGGGGAGGGCCGAGTACTTC. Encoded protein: CASRWTSGGRAEYF.

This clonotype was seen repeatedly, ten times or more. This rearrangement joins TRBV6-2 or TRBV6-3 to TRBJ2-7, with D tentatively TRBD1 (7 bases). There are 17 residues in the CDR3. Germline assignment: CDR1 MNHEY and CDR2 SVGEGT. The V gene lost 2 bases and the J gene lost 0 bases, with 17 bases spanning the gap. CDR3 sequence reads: CASSYPLRDSSSYEQYF. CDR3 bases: TGTGCCAGCAGTTACCCTTTGCGGGACAGTAGCTCCTACGAGCAGTACTTC.

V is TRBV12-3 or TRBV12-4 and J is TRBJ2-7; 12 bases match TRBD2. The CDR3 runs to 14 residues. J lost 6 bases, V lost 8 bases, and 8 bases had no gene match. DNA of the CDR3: TGTGCCAGCGGTGGACTAGCGGGGCACTCCGAGCAGTACTTC. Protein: CASGGLAGHSEQYF.

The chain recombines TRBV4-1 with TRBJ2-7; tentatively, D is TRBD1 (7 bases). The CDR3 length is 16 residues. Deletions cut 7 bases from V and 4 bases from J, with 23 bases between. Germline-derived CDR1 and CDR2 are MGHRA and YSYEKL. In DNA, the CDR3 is TGCGCCAGCACCCACTCCATAGAACAGGGGACTTACGAGCAGTACTTC. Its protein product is CASTHSIEQGTYEQYF.

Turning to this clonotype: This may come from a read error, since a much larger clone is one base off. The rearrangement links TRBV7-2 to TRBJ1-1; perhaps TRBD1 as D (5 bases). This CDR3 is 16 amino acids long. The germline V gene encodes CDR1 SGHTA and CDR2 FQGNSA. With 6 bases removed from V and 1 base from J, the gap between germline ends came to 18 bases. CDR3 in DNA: TGTGCCAGCAGGCTATTCGGGAGGGGACCGAACACTGAAGCTTTCTTT. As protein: CASRLFGRGPNTEAFF.

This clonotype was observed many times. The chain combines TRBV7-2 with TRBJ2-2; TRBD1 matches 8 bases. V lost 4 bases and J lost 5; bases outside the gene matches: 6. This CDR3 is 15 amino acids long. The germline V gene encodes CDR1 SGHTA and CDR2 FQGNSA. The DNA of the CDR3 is TGTGCCAGCAGCTACAGGGGGTTTGAAACCGGGGAGCTGTTTTTT. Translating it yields CASSYRGFETGELFF.

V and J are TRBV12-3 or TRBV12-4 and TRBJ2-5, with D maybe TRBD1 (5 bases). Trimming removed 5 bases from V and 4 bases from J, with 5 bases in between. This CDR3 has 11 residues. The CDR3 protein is CASSDRETQYF. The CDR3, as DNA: TGTGCCAGCAGTGACAGAGAGACCCAGTACTTC.

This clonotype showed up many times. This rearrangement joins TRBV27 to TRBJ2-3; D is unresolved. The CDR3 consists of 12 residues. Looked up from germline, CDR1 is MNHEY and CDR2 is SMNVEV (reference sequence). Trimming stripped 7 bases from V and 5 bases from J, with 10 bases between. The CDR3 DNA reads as TGTGCCAGCACCTCAACCGGAGATACGCAGTATTTT. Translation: CASTSTGDTQYF.

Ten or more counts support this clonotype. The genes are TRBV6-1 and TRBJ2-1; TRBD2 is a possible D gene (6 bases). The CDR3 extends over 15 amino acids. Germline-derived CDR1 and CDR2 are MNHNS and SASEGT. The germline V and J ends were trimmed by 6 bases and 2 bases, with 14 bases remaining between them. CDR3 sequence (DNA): TGTGCCAGCAGGGGAGGAGGGACCACCTACAATGAGCAGTTCTTC. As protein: CASRGGGTTYNEQFF.

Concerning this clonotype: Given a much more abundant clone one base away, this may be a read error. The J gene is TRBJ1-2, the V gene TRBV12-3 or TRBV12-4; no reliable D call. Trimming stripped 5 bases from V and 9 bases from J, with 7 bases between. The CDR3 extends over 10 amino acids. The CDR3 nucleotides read TGTGCCAGCAGTGGCTTCTGCTACACCTTC. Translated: CASSGFCYTF.